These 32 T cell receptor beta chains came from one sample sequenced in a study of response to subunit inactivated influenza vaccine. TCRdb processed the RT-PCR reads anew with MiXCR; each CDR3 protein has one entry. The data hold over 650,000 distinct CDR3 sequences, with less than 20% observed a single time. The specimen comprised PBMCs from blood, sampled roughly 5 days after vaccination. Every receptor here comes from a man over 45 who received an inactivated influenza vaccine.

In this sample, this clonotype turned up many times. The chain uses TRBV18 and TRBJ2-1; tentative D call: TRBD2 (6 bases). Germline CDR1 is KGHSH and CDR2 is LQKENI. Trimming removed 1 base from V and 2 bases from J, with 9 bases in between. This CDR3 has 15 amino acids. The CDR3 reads CASSPRREAYNEQFF. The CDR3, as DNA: TGTGCCAGCTCACCACGCAGGGAGGCCTACAATGAGCAGTTCTTC. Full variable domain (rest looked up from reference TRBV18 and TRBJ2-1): NAGVMQNPRHLVRRRGQEARLRCSPMKGHSHVYWYRQLPEEGLKFMVYLQKENIIDESGMPKERFSAEFPKEGPSILRIQQVVRGDSAAYFCASSPRREAYNEQFFGPGTRLTVL.

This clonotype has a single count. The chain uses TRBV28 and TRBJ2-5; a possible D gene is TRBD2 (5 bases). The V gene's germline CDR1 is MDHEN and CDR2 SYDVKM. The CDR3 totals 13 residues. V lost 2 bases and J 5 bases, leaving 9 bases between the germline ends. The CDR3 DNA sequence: TGTGCCAGCAGTTTAATAGCGTCTGAGACCCAGTACTTC. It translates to CASSLIASETQYF.

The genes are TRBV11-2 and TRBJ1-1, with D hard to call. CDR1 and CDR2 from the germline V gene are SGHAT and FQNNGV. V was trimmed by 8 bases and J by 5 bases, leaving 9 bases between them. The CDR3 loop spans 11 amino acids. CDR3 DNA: TGTGCCAGCGGTGTGAGTACTGAAGCTTTCTTT. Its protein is CASGVSTEAFF.

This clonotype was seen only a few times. The CDR3 sequence is CSVLESMNTGELFF. The CDR3 DNA reads as TGCAGCGTCCTGGAATCTATGAACACCGGGGAGCTGTTTTTT. This chain joins TRBV29-1 and TRBJ2-2; D is unclear. The CDR3 totals 14 residues. Germline-derived CDR1 and CDR2 are SQVTM and ANQGSEA. Trimming left V 6 bases short and J 1 base short, with 12 bases between.

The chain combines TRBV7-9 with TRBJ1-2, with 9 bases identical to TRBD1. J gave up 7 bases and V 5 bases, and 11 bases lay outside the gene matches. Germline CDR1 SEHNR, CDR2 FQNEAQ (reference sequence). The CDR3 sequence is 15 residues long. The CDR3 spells CASSPRTGASGGYTF. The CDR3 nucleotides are TGTGCCAGCAGCCCAAGGACAGGGGCCAGTGGTGGCTACACCTTC.

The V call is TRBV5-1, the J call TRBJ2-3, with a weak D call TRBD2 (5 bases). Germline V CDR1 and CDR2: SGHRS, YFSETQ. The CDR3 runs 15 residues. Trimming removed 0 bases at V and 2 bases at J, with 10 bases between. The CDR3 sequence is CASSLAARATDTQYF. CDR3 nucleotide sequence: TGCGCCAGCAGCTTGGCAGCGCGGGCCACAGATACGCAGTATTTT.

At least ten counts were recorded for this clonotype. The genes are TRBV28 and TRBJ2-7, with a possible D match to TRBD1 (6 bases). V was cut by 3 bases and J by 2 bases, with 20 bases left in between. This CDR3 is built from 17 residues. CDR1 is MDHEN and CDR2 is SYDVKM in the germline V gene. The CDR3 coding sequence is TGTGCCAGCAGTTTGTTGGGGACGTACAGGGAAACCTACGAGCAGTACTTC. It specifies CASSLLGTYRETYEQYF.

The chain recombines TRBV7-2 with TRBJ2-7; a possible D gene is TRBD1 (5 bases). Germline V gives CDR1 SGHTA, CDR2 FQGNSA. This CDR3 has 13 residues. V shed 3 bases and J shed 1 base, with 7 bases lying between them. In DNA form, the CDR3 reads TGTGCCAGCAGCTTTAGACAGTCCTACGAGCAGTACTTC. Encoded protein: CASSFRQSYEQYF. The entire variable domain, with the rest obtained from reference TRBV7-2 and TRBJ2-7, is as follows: GAGVSQSPSNKVTEKGKDVELRCDPISGHTALYWYRQSLGQGLEFLIYFQGNSAPDKSGLPSDRFSAERTGGSVSTLTIQRTQQEDSAVYLCASSFRQSYEQYFGPGTRLTVT.

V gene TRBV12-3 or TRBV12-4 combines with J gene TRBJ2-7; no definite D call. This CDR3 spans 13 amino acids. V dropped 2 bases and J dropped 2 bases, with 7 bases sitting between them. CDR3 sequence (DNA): TGTGCCAGCAGTTTATCTTATGCCTACGAGCAGTACTTC. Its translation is CASSLSYAYEQYF.

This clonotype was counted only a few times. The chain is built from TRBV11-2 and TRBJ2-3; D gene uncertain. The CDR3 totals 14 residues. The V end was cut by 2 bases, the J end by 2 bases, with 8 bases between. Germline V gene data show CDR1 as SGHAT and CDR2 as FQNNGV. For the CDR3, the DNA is TGTGCCAGCAGCTTAAGTGGGAACACAGATACGCAGTATTTT. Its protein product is CASSLSGNTDTQYF.

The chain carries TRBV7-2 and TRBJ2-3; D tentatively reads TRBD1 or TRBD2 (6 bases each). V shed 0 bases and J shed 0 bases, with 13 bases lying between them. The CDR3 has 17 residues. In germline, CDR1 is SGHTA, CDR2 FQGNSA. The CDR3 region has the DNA TGTGCCAGCAGCTTAGCAGAGACGGGGGCAAGCACAGATACGCAGTATTTT. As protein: CASSLAETGASTDTQYF.

This CDR3 is CASRVTPYEQYF. The CDR3 DNA reads as TGTGCCAGCAGGGTAACTCCCTACGAGCAGTACTTC. The chain couples TRBV6-5 to TRBJ2-7; D not certain. V was trimmed by 6 bases and J by 2 bases, leaving 8 bases between them. CDR3 length: 12 residues. The germline gives CDR1 MNHEY, CDR2 SVGAGI.

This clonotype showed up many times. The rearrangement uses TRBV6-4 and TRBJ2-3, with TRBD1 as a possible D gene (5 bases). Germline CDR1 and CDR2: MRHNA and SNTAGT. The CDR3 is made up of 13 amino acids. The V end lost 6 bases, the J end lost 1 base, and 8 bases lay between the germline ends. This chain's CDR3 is CASRLTGTDTQYF. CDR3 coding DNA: TGTGCCAGCAGATTGACAGGCACAGATACGCAGTATTTT.

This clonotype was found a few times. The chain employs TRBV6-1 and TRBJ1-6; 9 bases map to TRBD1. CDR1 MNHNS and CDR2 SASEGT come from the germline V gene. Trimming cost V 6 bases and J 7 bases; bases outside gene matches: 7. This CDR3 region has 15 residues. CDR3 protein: CASSPQGTGNSPLHF. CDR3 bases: TGTGCCAGCAGCCCCCAGGGGACAGGGAATTCACCCCTCCACTTT.

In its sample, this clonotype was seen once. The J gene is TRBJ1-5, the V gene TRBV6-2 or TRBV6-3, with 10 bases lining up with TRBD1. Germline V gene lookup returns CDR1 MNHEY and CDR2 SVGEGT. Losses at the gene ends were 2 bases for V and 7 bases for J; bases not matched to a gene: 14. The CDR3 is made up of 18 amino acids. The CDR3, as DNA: TGTGCCAGCAGTTACGACAGGGGGCGCGGGGGTACTCTACAGCCCCAGCATTTT. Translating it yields CASSYDRGRGGTLQPQHF.

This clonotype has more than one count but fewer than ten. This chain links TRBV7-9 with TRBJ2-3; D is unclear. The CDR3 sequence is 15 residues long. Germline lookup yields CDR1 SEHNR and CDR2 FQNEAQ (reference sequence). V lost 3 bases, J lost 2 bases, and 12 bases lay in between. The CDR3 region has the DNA TGTGCCAGCAGCTTTGGTGGTCCCCTCACAGATACGCAGTATTTT. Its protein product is CASSFGGPLTDTQYF.

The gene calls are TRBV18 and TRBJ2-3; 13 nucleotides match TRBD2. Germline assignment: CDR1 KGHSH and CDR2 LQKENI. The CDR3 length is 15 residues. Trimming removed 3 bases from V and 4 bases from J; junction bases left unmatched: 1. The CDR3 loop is CASSPTSGRPDTQYF. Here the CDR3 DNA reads TGTGCCAGCTCACCGACTAGCGGGAGGCCAGATACGCAGTATTTT.

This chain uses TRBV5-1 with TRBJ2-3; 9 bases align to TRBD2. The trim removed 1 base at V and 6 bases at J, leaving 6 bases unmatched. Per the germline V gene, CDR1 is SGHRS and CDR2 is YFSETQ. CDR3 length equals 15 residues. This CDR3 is CASSLYRGRADTQYF. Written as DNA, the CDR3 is TGCGCCAGCAGCTTGTATCGCGGGAGGGCGGATACGCAGTATTTT.

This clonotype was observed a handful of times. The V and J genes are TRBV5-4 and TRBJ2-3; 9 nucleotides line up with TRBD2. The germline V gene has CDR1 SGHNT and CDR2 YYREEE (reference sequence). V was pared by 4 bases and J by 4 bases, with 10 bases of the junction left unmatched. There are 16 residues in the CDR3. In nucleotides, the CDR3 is TGTGCCAGCAGCCACCTTAGCGGGGGTATGGCAGATACGCAGTATTTT. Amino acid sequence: CASSHLSGGMADTQYF.

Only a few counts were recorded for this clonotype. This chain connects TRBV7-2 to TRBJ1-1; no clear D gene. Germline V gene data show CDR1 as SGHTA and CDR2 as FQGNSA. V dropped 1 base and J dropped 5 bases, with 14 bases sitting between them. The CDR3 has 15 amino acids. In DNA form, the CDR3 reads TGTGCCAGCAGCTTAGACGTTGAGGGTCGGACTGAAGCTTTCTTT. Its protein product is CASSLDVEGRTEAFF.

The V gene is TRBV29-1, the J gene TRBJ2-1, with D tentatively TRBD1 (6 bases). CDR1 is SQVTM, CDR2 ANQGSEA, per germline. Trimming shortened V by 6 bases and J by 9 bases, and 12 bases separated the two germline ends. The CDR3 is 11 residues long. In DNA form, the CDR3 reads TGCAGCGTCGACAGGACTGGTGAGCAGTTCTTC. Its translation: CSVDRTGEQFF.

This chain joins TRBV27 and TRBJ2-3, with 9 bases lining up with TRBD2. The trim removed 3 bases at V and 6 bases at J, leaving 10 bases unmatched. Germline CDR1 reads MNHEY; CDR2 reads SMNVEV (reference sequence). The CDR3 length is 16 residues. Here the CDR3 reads CASSFRLADIRDTQYF. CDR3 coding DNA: TGTGCCAGCAGTTTCCGACTAGCGGATATAAGGGATACGCAGTATTTT.

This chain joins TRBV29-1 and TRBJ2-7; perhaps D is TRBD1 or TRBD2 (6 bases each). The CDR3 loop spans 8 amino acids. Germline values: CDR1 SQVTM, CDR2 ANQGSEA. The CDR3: CSAGDNLV. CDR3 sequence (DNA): TGCAGCGCGGGGGACAACTTGGTC.

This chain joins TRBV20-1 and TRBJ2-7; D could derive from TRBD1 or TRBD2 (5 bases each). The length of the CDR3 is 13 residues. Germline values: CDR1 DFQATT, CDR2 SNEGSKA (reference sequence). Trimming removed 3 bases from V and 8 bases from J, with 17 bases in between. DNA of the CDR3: TGCAGTGCTAGCGGGACCCACGCGTTAAAGCAGTACTTC. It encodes CSASGTHALKQYF.

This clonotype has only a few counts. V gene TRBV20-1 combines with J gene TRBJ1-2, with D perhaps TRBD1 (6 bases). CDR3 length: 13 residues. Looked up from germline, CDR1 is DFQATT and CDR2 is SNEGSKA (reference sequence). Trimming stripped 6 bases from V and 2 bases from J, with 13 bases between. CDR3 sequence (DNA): TGCAGTGCAACCAGGGGCGCAAACTATGGCTACACCTTC. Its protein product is CSATRGANYGYTF.

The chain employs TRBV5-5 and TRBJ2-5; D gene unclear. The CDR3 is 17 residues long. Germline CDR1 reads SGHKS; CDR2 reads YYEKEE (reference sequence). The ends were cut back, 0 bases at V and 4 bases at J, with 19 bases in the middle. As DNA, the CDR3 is TGTGCCAGCAGCTTGGGGTCAGTTCTAGGTATCCGAGAGACCCAGTACTTC. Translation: CASSLGSVLGIRETQYF. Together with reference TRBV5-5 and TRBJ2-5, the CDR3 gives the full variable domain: DAGVTQSPTHLIKTRGQQVTLRCSPISGHKSVSWYQQVLGQGPQFIFQYYEKEERGRGNFPDRFSARQFPNYSSELNVNALLLGDSALYLCASSLGSVLGIRETQYFGPGTRLLVL.

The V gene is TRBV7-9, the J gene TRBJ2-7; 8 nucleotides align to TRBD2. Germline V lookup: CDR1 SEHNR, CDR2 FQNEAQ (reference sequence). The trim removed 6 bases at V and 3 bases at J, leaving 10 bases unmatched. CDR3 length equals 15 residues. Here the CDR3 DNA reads TGTGCCAGCAGAGGGAGCGGGAGAGCTTTCTACGAGCAGTACTTC. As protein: CASRGSGRAFYEQYF.

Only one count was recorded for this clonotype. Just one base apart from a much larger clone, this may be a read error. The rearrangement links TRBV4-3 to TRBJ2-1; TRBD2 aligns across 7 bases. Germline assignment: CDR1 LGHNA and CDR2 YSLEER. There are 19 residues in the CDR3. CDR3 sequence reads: CASSQVWGKAPAGWGEHFF. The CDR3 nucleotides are TGCGCCAGCAGCCAAGTCTGGGGAAAGGCTCCAGCGGGGTGGGGTGAGCACTTCTTC.

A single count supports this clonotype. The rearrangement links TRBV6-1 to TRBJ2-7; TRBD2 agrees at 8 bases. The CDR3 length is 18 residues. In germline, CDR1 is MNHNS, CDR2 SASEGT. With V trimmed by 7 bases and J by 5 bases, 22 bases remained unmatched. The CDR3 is CASTLRPRWSGSTHEQYF. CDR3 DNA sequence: TGTGCCAGCACCCTCCGCCCACGGTGGAGCGGGAGTACCCACGAGCAGTACTTC.

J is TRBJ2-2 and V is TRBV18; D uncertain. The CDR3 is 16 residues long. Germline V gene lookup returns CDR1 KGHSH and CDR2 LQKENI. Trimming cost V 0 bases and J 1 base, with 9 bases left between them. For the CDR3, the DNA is TGTGCCAGCTCACCACCCTTACAGCAGAACACCGGGGAGCTGTTTTTT. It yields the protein CASSPPLQQNTGELFF.

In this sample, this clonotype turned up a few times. The CDR3 DNA is TGTGCCAGTAGGGTATCCCCCACCACAGATACGCAGTATTTT. Translating it yields CASRVSPTTDTQYF. The rearrangement links TRBV19 to TRBJ2-3; D call uncertain. Per germline, CDR1 LNHDA and CDR2 SQIVND (reference sequence). V lost 6 bases and J 2 bases, leaving 12 bases between the germline ends. CDR3 length: 14 residues. Based on the CDR3 plus reference TRBV19 and TRBJ2-3, the full variable domain is DGGITQSPKYLFRKEGQNVTLSCEQNLNHDAMYWYRQDPGQGLRLIYYSQIVNDFQKGDIAEGYSVSREKKESFPLTVTSAQKNPTAFYLCASRVSPTTDTQYFGPGTRLTVL.

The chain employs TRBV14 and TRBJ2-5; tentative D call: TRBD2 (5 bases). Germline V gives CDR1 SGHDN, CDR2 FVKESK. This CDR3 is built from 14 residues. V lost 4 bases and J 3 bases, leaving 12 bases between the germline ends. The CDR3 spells CASSLATRKETQYF. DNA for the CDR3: TGTGCCAGCAGCCTAGCGACAAGGAAAGAGACCCAGTACTTC.